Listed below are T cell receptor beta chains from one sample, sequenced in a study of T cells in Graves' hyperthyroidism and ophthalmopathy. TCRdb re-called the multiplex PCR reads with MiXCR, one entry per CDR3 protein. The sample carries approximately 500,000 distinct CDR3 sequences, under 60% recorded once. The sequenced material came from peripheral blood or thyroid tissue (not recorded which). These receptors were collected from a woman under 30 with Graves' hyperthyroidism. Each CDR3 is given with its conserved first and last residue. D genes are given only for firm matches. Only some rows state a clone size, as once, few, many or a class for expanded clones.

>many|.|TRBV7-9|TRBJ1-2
CASSLSTTEWGYGYTF
TGTGCCAGCAGCTTATCGACAACCGAATGGGGCTATGGCTACACCTTC
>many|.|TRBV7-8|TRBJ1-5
CASSLEDGYSNQPQHF
TGTGCCAGCAGCCTAGAGGACGGATATAGCAATCAGCCCCAGCATTTT
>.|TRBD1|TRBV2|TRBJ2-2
CASRKGQDFTGELFF
TGTGCCAGCAGAAAGGGACAGGATTTCACCGGGGAGCTGTTTTTT
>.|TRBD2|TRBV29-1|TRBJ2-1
CSAEREGYNEQFF
TGCAGCGCCGAGCGGGAGGGATACAATGAGCAGTTCTTC
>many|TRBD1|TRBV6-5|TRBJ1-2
CASSIQGAIDVNGYTF
TGTGCCAGCAGTATCCAGGGGGCTATAGATGTGAATGGCTACACCTTC
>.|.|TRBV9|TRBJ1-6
CASSGMGGSGSPLHF
TGTGCCAGCAGCGGCATGGGGGGCTCTGGTTCACCCCTCCACTTT
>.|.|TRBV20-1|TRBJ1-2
CSALAGHANYGYTF
TGCAGTGCTTTAGCGGGACACGCGAACTATGGCTACACCTTC
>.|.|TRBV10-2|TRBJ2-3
CASSERLEGTDTQYF
TGCGCCAGCAGTGAGAGGCTAGAGGGCACAGATACGCAGTATTTT
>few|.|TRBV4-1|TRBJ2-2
CASSRIGRSTGELFF
TGCGCCAGCAGCAGGATCGGCAGGTCCACCGGGGAGCTGTTTTTT
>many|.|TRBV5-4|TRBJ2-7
CASSPVGASAIEQYF
TGTGCCAGCAGCCCGGTAGGGGCGTCGGCTATCGAGCAGTACTTC
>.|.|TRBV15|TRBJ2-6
CATSRGTGAPGANVLTF
TGTGCCACCAGCAGAGGGACGGGGGCGCCTGGGGCCAACGTCCTGACTTTC
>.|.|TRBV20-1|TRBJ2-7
CSARGGQTYEQYF
TGCAGTGCTAGAGGTGGACAAACATACGAGCAGTACTTC
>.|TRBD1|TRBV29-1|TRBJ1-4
CSVVSQGEKLLF
TGCAGCGTCGTATCACAGGGGGAAAAACTGTTATTT
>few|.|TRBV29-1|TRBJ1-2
CSVGDIGGYTF
TGCAGCGTTGGTGACATAGGAGGCTACACCTTC
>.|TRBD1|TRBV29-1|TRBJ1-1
CSVKPGQGEAFF
TGCAGCGTTAAGCCGGGACAGGGTGAAGCTTTCTTT
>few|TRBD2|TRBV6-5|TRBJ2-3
CASSWASGLAGDTQYF
TGTGCCAGCAGTTGGGCCTCGGGACTAGCGGGAGATACGCAGTATTTT
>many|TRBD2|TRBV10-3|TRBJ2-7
CATSQGGLAGPYEQYF
TGTGCCACCTCGCAGGGTGGACTAGCGGGACCCTACGAGCAGTACTTC
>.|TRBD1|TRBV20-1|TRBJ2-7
CSAKDRERYNEQYF
TGCAGTGCTAAGGACAGGGAACGTTACAATGAGCAGTACTTC
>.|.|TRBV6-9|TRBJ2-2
CASTRDPYTGELFF
TGTGCCAGCACCCGGGACCCCTACACCGGGGAGCTGTTTTTT
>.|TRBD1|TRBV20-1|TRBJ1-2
CSATDRGYGYTF
TGCAGTGCTACCGACAGGGGCTATGGCTACACCTTC
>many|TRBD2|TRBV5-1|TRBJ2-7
CASSFSGRDSYEQYF
TGCGCCAGCAGCTTCAGCGGGAGGGACTCCTACGAGCAGTACTTC
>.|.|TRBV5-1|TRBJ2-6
CASSLGGGFGANVLTF
TGCGCCAGCAGCTTGGGGGGAGGTTTTGGGGCCAACGTCCTGACTTTC